This T cell receptor (beta chain) stems from a study of T cells expressing NK-cell markers. CDR1 and CDR2 from the germline V gene are SGHVS and FNYEAQ. The CDR3 has 13 amino acids. TCRdb re-called the 5' RACE reads; every CDR3 protein appears as one record, without DNA. This sample lists 500,000 or so distinct CDR3 sequences; its ten largest clones have approximately 3.6%. Sample: blood T cells: a sorted CD56 or NKG2C T cell subset, CD4+ or CD8+ T cells, or bulk PBMC T cells (not recorded which). The chain uses TRBV7-6 and TRBJ2-7; TCRdb's D call, TRBD1, is unchecked because there is no DNA. This TCR derives from a man between 18 and 29 years old in good health. The CDR3 loop reads CASSLDTGLEQYF.